Listed below are T cell receptor beta chains from one sample, sequenced in a study of a mutant IDH1 vaccine in newly diagnosed glioma. Their specific antigens are unknown. Using immunoSEQ multiplex PCR, the repertoire was profiled, and TCRdb retains in-frame clones only, with some absent. The table records about 54,000 clones, around 80% of them present only once. The sample was PBMCs, taken from a glioma patient whose treatment included an IDH1 peptide vaccine. The origin of the receptors is a woman between 18 and 29 years old with glioma. Both conserved end residues are trimmed from each CDR3.

v_gene	j_gene	CDR3aa
TRBV29-1	TRBJ1-1	SVAGGKGMTEAF
TRBV4-1	TRBJ1-2	ASSRPRTGIDYGYT
TRBV15	TRBJ2-7	ATSRERDFYEQY
TRBV5-1	TRBJ1-4	ASSPSPLGATNEKLF
TRBV15	TRBJ1-2	ATSRDRAYDYGYT
TRBV2	TRBJ1-5	ASSETGTGGLSNQPQH
TRBV9	TRBJ2-2	ASSETGVGGELF
TRBV6-1	TRBJ2-7	ASAKLAGGFYEQY
TRBV7-2	TRBJ2-7	ASSFPGGEQY
TRBV6-1	TRBJ2-7	ASSETGSTYEQY
TRBV19	TRBJ1-5	ASSMGGPAGNQPQH
TRBV13	TRBJ2-2	ASSSEGLPRELF
TRBV6-5	TRBJ2-3	ATRRPSTDTQY
TRBV5-8	TRBJ1-2	ASSPLQALAYGYT
TRBV11-2	TRBJ2-7	ASSPGQGRNEQY
TRBV6-5	TRBJ1-2	ASRGLGPNGYT
TRBV11-2	TRBJ1-4	ASSLFEKLF
TRBV6-4	TRBJ2-2	ASSDGQAQNTGELF
TRBV4-3	TRBJ1-1	ASSQITGGEAF
TRBV7-9	TRBJ2-7	ASSFPRPGTGGYEQY
TRBV4-2	TRBJ1-5	ASSQDRGNQPQH
TRBV6-1	TRBJ2-3	ASSEGPTSTDTQY
TRBV30	TRBJ1-2	ASYGRHSNYGYT
TRBV7-2	TRBJ1-1	ASSPPGPEAF
TRBV6-1	TRBJ1-5	ASRLTGGRRQPQH
TRBV5-8	TRBJ2-1	ASSLGGGSYNEQF
TRBV5-1	TRBJ2-7	ASSFAGGPDEQY
TRBV9	TRBJ2-2	ASSEGGGAYTGELF
TRBV14	TRBJ2-2	ASSLPGQSNTGELF
TRBV19	TRBJ1-2	ASSIAGRENYGYT
TRBV27	TRBJ2-1	ASSSEARNEQF
TRBV9	TRBJ2-1	ASSAPYNEQF
TRBV19	TRBJ2-5	ASSTVTSAQETQY
TRBV19	TRBJ1-1	ASTPTVNTEAF